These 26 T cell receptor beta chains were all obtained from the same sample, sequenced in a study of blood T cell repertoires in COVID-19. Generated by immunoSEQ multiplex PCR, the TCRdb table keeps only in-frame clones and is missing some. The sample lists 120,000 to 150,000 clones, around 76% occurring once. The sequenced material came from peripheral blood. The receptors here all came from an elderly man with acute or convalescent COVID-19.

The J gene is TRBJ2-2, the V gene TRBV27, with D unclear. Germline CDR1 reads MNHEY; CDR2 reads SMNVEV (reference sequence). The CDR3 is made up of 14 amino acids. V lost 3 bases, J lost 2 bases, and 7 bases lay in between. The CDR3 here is CASSFSLNTGELFF. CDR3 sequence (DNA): TGTGCCAGCAGTTTTTCCTTAAACACCGGGGAGCTGTTTTTT.

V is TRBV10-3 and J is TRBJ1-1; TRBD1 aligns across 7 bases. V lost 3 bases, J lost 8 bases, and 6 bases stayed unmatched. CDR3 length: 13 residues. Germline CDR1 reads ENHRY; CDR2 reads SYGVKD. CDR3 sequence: CAISDERDSEAFF. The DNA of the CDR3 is TGTGCCATCAGTGATGAGAGGGACAGCGAAGCTTTCTTT.

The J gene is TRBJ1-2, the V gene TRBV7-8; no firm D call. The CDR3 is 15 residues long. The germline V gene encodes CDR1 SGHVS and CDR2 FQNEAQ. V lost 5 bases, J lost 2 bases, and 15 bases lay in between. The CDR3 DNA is TGTGCCAGCAGCCCGAAGACAAGTTGGAACTATGGCTACACCTTC. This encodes CASSPKTSWNYGYTF.

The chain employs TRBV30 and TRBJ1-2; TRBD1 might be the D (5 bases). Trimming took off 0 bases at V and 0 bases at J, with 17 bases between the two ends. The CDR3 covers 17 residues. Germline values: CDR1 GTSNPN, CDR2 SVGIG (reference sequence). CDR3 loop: CAWSVLHNGGANYGYTF. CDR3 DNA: TGTGCCTGGAGTGTACTACATAACGGGGGAGCTAACTATGGCTACACCTTC.

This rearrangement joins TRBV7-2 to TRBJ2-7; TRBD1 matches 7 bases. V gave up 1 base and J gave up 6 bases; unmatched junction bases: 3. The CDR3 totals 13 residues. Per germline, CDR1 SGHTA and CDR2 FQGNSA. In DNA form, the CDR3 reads TGTGCCAGCAGCTTAGAAGGGGGCGGCGAGCAGTACTTC. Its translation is CASSLEGGGEQYF.

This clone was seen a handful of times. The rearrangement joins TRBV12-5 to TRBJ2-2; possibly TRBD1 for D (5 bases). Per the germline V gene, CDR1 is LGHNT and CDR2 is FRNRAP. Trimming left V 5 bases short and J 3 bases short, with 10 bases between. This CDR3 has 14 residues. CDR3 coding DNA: TGTGCTAGTGGTCAAGGGGCAGACACCGGGGAGCTGTTTTTT. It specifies CASGQGADTGELFF.

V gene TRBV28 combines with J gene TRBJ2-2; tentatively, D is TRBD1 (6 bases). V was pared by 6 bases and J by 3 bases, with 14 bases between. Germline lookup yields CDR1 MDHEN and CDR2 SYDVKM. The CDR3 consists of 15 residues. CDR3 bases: TGTGCCAGCAGGGATTCAAGGACAGACACCGGGGAGCTGTTTTTT. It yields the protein CASRDSRTDTGELFF.

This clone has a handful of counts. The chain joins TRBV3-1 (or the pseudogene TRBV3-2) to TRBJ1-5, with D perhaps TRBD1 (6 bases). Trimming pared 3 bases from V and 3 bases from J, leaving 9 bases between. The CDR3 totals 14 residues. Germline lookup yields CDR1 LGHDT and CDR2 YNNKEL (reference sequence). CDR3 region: CASSHGQSNQPQHF. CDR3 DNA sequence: TGTGCCAGCAGCCACGGACAGTCCAATCAGCCCCAGCATTTT.

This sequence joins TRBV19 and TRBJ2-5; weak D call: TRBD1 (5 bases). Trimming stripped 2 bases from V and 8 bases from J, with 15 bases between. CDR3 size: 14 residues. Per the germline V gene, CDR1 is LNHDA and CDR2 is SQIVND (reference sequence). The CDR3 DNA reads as TGTGCCAGTAGTATACTGAGTGACAGACCTACCCAGTACTTC. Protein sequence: CASSILSDRPTQYF.

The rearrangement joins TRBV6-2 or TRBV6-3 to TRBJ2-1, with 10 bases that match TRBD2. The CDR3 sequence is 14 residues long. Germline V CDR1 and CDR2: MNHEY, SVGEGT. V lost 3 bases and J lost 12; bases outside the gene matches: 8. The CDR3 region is CASSYLAGAPGQFF. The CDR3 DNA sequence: TGTGCCAGCAGTTATCTAGCGGGGGCCCCGGGGCAGTTCTTC.

The CDR3 here is CAISEGQFSPTQYF. In DNA form, the CDR3 reads TGTGCCATCAGTGAGGGACAGTTTTCCCCTACGCAGTATTTT. The chain uses TRBV10-3 and TRBJ2-3, with TRBD1 as a possible D gene (6 bases). The V gene's germline CDR1 is ENHRY and CDR2 SYGVKD. The length of the CDR3 is 14 residues. Trimming pared 2 bases from V and 8 bases from J, leaving 14 bases between.

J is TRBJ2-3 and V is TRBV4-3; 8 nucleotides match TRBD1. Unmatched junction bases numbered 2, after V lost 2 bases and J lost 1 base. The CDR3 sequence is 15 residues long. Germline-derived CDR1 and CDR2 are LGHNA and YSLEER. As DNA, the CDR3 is TGCGCCAGCAGCCAACAACAGGGGGGCACAGATACGCAGTATTTT. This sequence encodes CASSQQQGGTDTQYF.

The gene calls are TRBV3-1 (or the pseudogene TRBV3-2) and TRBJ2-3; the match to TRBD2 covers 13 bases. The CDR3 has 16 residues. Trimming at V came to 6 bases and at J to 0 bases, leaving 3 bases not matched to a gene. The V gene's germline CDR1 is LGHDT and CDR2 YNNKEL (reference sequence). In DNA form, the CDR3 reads TGTGCCAGCAGTCTGGGACTAGCGGGGAGCACAGATACGCAGTATTTT. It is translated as CASSLGLAGSTDTQYF.

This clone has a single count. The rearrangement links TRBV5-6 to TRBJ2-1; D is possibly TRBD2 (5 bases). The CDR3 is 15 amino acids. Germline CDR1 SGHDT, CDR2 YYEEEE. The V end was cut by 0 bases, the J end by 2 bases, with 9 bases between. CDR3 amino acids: CASSLGLITYNEQFF. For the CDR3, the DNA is TGTGCCAGCAGCTTGGGACTAATCACCTACAATGAGCAGTTCTTC.

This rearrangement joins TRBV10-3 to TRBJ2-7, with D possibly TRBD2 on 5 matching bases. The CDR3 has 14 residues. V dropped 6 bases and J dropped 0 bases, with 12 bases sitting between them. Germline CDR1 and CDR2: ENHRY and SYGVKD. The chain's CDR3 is CAIRRTGSSYEQYF. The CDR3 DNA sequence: TGTGCCATCAGGCGGACTGGAAGCTCCTACGAGCAGTACTTC.

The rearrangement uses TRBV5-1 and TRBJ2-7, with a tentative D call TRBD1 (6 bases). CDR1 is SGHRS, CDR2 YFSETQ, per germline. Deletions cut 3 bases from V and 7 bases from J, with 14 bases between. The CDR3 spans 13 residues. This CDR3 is CASSSGQPVEQYF. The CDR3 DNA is TGCGCCAGCAGCTCTGGACAGCCGGTGGAGCAGTACTTC.

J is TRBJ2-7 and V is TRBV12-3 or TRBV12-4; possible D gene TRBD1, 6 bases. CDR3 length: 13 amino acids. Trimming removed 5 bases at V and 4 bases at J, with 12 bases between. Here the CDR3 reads CASSSGRGYEQYF. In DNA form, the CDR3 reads TGTGCCAGCAGTAGCGGTAGGGGGTACGAGCAGTACTTC.

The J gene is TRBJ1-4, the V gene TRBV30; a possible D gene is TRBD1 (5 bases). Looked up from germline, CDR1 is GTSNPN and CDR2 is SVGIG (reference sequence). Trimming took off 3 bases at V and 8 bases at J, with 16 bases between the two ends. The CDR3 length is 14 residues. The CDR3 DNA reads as TGTGCCTGGAGGTCTGCAGGGATGGGCGAAAAACTGTTTTTT. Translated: CAWRSAGMGEKLFF.

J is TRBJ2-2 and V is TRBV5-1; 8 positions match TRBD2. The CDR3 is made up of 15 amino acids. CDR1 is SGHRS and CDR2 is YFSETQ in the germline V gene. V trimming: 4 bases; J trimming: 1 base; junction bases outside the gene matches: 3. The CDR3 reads CASSRSGGNTGELFF. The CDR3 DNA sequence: TGCGCCAGCAGCCGGAGCGGGGGGAACACCGGGGAGCTGTTTTTT.

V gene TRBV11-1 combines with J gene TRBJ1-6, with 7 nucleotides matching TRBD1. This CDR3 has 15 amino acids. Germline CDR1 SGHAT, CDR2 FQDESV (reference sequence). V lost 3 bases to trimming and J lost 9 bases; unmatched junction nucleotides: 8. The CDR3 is CASSFGRSGGSPLHF. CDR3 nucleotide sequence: TGTGCCAGCAGCTTTGGACGGTCAGGGGGTTCACCCCTCCACTTT.

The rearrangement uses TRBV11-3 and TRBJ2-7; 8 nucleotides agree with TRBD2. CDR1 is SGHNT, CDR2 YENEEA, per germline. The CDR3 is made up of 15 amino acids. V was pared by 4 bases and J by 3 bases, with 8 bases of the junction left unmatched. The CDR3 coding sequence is TGTGCCAGCAGCTCCGGGGGGGCAGGTGACTACGAGCAGTACTTC. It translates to CASSSGGAGDYEQYF.

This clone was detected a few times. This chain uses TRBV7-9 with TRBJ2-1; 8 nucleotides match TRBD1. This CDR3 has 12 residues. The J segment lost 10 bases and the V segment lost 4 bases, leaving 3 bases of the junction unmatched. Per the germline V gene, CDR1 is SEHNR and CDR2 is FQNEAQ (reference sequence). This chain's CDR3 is CASSSQGVEQFF. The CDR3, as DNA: TGTGCCAGCAGCTCACAGGGGGTCGAGCAGTTCTTC.

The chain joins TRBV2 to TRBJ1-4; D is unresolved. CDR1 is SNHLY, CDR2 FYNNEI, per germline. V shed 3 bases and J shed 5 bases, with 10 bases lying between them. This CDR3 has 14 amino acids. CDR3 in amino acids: CASSDPTANEKLFF. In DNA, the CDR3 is TGTGCCAGCAGTGATCCTACCGCGAATGAAAAACTGTTTTTT.

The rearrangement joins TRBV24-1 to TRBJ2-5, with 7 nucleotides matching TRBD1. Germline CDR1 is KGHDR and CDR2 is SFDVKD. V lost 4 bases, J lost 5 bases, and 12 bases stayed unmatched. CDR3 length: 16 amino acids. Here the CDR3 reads CATSDLFDREGETQYF. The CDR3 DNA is TGTGCCACCAGTGACCTTTTCGACAGGGAAGGCGAGACCCAGTACTTC.

CDR3 sequence (DNA): TGTGCCACCAGCCGGGGGGGCGGTACGGAGACCCAGTACTTC. It is translated as CATSRGGGTETQYF. The V call is TRBV15, the J call TRBJ2-5; 8 positions match TRBD2. The length of the CDR3 is 14 residues. Germline trimming cut 5 bases from V and 5 bases from J; bases unmatched to any gene: 7. Germline V gene data show CDR1 as LNHNV and CDR2 as YYDKDF (reference sequence).

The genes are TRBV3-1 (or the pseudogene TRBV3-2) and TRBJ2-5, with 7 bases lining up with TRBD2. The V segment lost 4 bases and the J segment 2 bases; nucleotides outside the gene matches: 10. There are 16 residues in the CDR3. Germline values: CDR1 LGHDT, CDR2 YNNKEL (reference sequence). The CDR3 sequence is CASSLGIAGPQETQYF. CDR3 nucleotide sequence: TGTGCCAGCAGCCTGGGGATAGCGGGTCCACAAGAGACCCAGTACTTC.